This T cell receptor (beta chain) is from a study of blood T cell repertoires in COVID-19. Whole-study context: The analysed material was cDNA or gDNA that came from T cells, B-cell-depleted T cells, or PBMCs.

Authors' processing steps: It was from reference gene primer amplification that nucleated cell counts were estimated. TCRdb's copy holds only in-frame clones and misses some; the assay was immunoSEQ multiplex PCR. From that table come the V and J calls and clone size; the DNA was used to work out D and trimming. The sample records around 98,000 clones, under 85% being singletons. J was trimmed by 2 bases and V by 3 bases; bases with no gene match: 6. Germline assignment: CDR1 SGHTA and CDR2 FQGNSA. The CDR3 is 16 residues long. Sequenced sample: peripheral blood. The TCR was taken from a man aged 65 to 79 with acute or convalescent COVID-19. This chain links TRBV7-2 with TRBJ2-3, with 9 bases identical to TRBD2. The CDR3 nucleotides read TGTGCCAGCAGCTTCAGCGGGAGGAGGGCCACAGATACGCAGTATTTT. Encoded protein: CASSFSGRRATDTQYF.